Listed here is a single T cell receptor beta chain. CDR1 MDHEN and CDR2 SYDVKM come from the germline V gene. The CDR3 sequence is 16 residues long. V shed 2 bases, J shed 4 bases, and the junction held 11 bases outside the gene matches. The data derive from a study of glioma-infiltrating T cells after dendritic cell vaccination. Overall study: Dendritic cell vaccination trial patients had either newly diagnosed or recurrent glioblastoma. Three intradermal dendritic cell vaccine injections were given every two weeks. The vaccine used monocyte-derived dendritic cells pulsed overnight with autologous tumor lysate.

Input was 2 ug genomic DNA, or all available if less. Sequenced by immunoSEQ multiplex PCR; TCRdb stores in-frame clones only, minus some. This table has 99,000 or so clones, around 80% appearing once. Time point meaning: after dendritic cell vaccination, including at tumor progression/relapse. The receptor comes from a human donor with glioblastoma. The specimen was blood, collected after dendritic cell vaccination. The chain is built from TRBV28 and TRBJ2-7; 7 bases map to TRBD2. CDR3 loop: CASSLISGGQLYEQYF. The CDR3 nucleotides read TGTGCCAGCAGTTTAATCTCGGGGGGTCAGCTTTACGAGCAGTACTTC.